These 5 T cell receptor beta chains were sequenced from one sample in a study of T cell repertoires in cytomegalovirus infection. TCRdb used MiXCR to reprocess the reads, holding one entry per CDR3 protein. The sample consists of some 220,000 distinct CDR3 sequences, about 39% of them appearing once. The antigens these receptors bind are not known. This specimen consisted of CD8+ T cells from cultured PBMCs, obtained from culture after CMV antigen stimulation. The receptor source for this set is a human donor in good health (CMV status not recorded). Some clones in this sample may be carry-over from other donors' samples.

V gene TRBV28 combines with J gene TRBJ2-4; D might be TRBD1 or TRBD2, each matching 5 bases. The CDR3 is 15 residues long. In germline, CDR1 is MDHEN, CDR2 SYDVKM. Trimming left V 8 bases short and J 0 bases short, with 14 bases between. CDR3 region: CASHNRGGAKNIQYF. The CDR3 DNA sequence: TGTGCCAGCCACAACCGTGGGGGAGCCAAAAACATTCAGTACTTC. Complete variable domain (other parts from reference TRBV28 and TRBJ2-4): DVKVTQSSRYLVKRTGEKVFLECVQDMDHENMFWYRQDPGLGLRLIYFSYDVKMKEKGDIPEGYSVSREKKERFSLILESASTNQTSMYLCASHNRGGAKNIQYFGAGTRLSVL.

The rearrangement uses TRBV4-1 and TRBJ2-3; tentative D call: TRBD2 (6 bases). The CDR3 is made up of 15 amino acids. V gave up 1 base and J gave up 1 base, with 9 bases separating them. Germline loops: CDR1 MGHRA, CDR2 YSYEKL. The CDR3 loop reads CASSQGPGGTDTQYF. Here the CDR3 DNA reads TGCGCCAGCAGCCAAGGGCCGGGAGGCACAGATACGCAGTATTTT.

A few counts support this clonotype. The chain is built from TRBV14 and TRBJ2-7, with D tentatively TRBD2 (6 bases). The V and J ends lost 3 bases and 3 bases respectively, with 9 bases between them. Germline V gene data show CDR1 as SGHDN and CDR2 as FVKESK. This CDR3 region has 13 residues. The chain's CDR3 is CASSQAGNYEQYF. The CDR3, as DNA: TGTGCCAGCAGCCAGGCGGGAAACTACGAGCAGTACTTC.

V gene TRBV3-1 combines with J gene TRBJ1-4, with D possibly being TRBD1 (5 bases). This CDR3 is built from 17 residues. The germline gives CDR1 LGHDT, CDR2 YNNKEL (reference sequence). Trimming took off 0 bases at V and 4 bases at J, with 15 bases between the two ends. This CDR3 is CASSQDRTGTVNEKLFF. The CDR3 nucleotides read TGTGCCAGCAGCCAAGACCGAACCGGGACGGTTAATGAAAAACTGTTTTTT.

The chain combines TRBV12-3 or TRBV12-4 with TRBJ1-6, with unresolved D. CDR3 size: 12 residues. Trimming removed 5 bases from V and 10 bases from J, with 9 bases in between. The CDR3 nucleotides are TGTGCCAGCAGTCACCCGGGCTCACCCCTCCACTTT. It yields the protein CASSHPGSPLHF.